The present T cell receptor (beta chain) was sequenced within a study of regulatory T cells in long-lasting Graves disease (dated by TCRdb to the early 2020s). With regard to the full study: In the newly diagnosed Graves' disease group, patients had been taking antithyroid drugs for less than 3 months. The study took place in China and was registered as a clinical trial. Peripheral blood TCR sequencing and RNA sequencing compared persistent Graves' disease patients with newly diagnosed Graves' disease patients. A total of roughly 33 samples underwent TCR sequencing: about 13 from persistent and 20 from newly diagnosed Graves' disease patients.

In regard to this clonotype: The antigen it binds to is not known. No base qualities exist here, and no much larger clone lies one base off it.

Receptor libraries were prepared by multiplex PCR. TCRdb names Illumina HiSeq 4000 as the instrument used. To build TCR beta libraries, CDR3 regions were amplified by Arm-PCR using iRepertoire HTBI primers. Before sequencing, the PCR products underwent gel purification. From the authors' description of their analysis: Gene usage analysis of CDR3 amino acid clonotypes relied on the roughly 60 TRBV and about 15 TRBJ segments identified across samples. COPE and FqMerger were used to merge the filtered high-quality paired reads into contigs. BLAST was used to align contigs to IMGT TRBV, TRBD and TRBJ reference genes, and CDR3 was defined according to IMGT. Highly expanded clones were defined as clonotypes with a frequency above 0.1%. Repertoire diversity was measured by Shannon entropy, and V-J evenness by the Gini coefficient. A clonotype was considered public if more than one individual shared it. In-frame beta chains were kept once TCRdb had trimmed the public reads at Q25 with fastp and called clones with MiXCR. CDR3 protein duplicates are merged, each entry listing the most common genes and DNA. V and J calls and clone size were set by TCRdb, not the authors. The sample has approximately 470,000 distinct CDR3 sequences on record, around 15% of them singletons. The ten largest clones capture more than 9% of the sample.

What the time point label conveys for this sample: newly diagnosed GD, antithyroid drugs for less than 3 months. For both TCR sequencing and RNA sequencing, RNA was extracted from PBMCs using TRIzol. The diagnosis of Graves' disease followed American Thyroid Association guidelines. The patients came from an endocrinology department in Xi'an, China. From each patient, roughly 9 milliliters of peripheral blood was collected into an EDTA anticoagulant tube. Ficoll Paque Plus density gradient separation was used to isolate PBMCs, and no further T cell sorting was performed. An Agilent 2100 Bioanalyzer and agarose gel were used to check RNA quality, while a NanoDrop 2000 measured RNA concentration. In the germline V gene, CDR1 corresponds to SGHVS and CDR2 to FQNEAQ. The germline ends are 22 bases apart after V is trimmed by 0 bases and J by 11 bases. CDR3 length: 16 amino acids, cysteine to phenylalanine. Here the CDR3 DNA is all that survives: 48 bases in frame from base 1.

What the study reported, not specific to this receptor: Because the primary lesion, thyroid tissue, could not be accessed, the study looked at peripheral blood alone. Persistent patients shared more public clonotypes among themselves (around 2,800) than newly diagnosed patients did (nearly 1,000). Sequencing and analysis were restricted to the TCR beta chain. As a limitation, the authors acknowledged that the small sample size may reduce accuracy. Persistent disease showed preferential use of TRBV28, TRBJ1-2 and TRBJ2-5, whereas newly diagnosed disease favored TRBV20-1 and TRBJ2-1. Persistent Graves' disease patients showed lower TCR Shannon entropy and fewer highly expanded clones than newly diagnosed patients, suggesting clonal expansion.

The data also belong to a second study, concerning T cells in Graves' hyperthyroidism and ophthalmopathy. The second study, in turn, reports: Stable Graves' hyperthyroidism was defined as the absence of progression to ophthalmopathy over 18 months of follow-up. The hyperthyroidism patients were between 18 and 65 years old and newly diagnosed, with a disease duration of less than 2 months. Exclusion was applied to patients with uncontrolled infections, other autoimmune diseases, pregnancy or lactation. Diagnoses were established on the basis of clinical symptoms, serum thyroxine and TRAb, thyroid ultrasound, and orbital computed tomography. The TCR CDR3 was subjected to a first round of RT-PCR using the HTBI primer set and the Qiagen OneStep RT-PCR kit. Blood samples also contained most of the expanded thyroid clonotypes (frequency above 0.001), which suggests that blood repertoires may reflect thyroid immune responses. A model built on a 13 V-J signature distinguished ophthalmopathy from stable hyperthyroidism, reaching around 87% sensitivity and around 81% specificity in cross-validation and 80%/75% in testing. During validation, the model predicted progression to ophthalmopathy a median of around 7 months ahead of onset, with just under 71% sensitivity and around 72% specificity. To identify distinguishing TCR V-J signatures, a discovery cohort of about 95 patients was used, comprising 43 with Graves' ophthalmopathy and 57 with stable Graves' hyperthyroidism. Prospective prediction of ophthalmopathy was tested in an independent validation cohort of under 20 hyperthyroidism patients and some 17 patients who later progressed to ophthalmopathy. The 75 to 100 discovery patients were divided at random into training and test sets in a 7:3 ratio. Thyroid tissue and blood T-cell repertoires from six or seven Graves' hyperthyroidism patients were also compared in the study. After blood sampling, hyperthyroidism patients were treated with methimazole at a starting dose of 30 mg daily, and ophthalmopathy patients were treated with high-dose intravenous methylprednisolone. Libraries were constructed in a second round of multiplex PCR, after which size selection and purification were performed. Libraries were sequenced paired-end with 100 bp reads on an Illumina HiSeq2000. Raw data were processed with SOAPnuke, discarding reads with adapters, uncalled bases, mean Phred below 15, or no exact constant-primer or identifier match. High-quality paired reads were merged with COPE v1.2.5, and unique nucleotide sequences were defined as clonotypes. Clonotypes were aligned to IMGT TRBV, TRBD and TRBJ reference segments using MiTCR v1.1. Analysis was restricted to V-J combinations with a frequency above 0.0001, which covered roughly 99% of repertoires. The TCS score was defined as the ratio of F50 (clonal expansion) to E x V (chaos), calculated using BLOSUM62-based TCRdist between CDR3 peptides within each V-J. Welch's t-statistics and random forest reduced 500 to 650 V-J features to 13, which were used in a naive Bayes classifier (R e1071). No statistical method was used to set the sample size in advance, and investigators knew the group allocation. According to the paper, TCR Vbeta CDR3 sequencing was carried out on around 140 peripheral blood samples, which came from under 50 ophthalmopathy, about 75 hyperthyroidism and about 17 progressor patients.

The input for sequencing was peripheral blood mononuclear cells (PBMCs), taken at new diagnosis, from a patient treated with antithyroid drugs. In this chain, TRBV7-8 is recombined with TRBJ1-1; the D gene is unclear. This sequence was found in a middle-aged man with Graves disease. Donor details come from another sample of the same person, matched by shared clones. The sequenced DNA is TGTGCCAGCAGCTTAGCGCTACGGGCCCCCATCCCCCACGCTTTCTTT. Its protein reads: CASSLALRAPIPHAFF.